The source of this TCR beta chain is a study of spatial heterogeneity in lung cancer. This clonotype was seen more than once but under ten times. TCRdb used MiXCR to reprocess the 5' RACE reads, holding one entry per CDR3 protein. The sample records about 10,000 distinct CDR3 sequences, 5% to 6.5% being singletons. CDR1 is MDHEN and CDR2 is SYDVKM in the germline V gene. V shed 3 bases, J shed 0 bases, and the junction held 6 bases outside the gene matches. The CDR3 extends over 16 amino acids. Sample time point: sample taken at primary tumor resection. Unsorted whole RNA samples from tumor, nontumor lung or frozen PBMC were sequenced.

The V call is TRBV28, the J call TRBJ2-3, with 7 nucleotides matching TRBD1. The material sequenced was PBMCs, taken at surgery. The sequence came from a male donor with early-stage non-small cell lung cancer. CDR3 bases: TGTGCCAGCAGTTTGACAGGGATCGCTAGCACAGATACGCAGTATTTT. It yields the protein CASSLTGIASTDTQYF.